The rows below give T cell receptor beta chains drawn from one sample of a study of regulatory T cells in long-lasting Graves disease. TCRdb re-derived calls from the multiplex PCR reads in MiXCR, one entry per CDR3 protein. Altogether around 400,000 distinct CDR3 sequences are present, around 15% being singletons, with the ten largest covering approximately 22%. The sequencing here drew on peripheral blood mononuclear cells (PBMCs), taken at new diagnosis, from a patient treated with antithyroid drugs. The receptors here all came from a female donor with Graves disease. Both conserved end residues are trimmed from each CDR3. The size of a clone is reported for some rows only, either as once, few or many, or as a class for expanded clones.

clone size,V gene,J gene,CDR3 protein
many,TRBV28,TRBJ2-4,ASSLGAGTPNLAKNIQY
many,TRBV27,TRBJ1-2,ASSAGDTRTIYGYT
many,TRBV7-2,TRBJ1-2,ASSPGTPYGYT
few,TRBV25-1,TRBJ2-1,ASSEYNGDGNEQF
many,TRBV6-5,TRBJ2-4,ASSYSRTGGPLAKNIQY
many,TRBV6-1,TRBJ1-1,ASSDLGLLTGTAIYTEAF
NA,TRBV7-9,TRBJ2-2,ASSPPRGPSYTGELF
few,TRBV19,TRBJ2-1,ASTWTGGYDEQF
many,TRBV20-1,TRBJ2-1,SARLAGVDEQF
many,TRBV11-3,TRBJ2-7,ASSLGLAGGGEQY
few,TRBV9,TRBJ1-1,ASSEEVAANTEAF
few,TRBV12-3/TRBV12-4,TRBJ1-3,ASRPTGVQGNTIY
many,TRBV25-1,TRBJ1-6,ASRASGGSNSPLH
many,TRBV7-2,TRBJ1-1,AAGKLDMNTEAF
many,TRBV6-2/TRBV6-3,TRBJ1-5,ASSYSRENQDQPQH
many,TRBV7-2,TRBJ1-6,ASSSPGGSSNSPLH
many,TRBV10-3,TRBJ1-1,AIRSQGDTEAF